The sequence of this TCR beta chain was determined in a study of blood T cell repertoires in COVID-19. Whole-study context: Italy, Spain and the United States were the sources of the convalescent and acute COVID-19 samples. Nucleic acid was either cDNA or gDNA, and it came from T cells, B-cell-depleted T cells, or PBMCs.

Study processing details: Reference gene primer amplification in the assay estimated nucleated cell counts. Assay: immunoSEQ multiplex PCR; the TCRdb copy retains only in-frame clones and omits some. V, J and clone size derive from that table, while D and trimming were established from the DNA sequence. The table includes some 150,000 clones, 87% detected once. Trimming cost V 0 bases and J 15 bases; bases outside gene matches: 3. This CDR3 contains 12 residues. Per the germline V gene, CDR1 is MNHEY and CDR2 is SVGEGT. The rearrangement links TRBV6-2 or TRBV6-3 to TRBJ2-1, with 9 bases that match TRBD2. Sequencing used peripheral blood. This receptor was obtained from a man aged 50 to 60 with active COVID-19. CDR3 region: CASSYSGLARFF. In DNA, the CDR3 is TGTGCCAGCAGTTACTCAGGACTAGCGAGGTTCTTC.